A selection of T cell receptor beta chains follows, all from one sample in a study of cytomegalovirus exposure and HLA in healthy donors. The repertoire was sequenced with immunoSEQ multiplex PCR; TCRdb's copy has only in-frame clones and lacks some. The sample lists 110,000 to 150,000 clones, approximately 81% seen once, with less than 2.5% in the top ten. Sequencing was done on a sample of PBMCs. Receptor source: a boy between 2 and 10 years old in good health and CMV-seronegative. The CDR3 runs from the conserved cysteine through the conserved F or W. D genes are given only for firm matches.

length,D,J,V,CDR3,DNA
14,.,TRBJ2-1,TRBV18,CASSPTSGGDEQFF,TGTGCCAGCTCACCGACTAGTGGTGGGGATGAGCAGTTCTTC
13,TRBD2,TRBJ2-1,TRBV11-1,CASSPGLVNEQFF,TGTGCCAGCAGCCCGGGACTAGTCAATGAGCAGTTCTTC
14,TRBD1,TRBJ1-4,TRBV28,CASSTGTVDEKLFF,TGTGCCAGCAGCACCGGGACAGTAGATGAAAAACTGTTTTTT
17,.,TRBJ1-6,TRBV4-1,CASSHQHGHSYNSPLHF,TGCGCCAGCAGCCATCAACATGGGCACTCCTATAATTCACCCCTCCACTTT
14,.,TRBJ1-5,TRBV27,CASSSHRYNQPQHF,TGTGCCAGCAGTTCGCACAGATACAATCAGCCCCAGCATTTT
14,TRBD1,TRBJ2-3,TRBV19,CASNLGQVVDTQYF,TGTGCCAGTAATCTCGGACAGGTAGTAGATACGCAGTATTTT
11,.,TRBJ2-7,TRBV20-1,CSAVSRYEQYF,TGCAGTGCTGTTAGCCGCTACGAGCAGTACTTC
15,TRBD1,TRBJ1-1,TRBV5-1,CASSSTTGANTEAFF,TGCGCCAGCAGCTCCACGACAGGGGCGAACACTGAAGCTTTCTTT
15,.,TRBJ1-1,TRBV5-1,CASSLTGGEGTEAFF,TGCGCCAGCAGCTTGACGGGGGGCGAGGGCACTGAAGCTTTCTTT
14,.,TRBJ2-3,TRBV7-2,CASSPSRVSDTQYF,TGTGCCAGCAGCCCCTCGAGAGTGTCAGATACGCAGTATTTT
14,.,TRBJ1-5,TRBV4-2,CASSPLAVAQPQHF,TGTGCCAGCAGCCCCTTGGCGGTTGCTCAGCCCCAGCATTTT
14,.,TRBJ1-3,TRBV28,CASSWRTVLTTIYF,TGTGCCAGCAGTTGGCGGACAGTTTTAACGACCATATATTTT